This is a list of T cell receptor beta chains from one sample in a study of blood T cell repertoires in COVID-19. Libraries were prepared by immunoSEQ multiplex PCR; TCRdb keeps only in-frame clonotypes and omits some of them. The table has 37,000 or so clones, about 88% seen once. Sequencing was done on a sample of peripheral blood. The receptors were sampled from a man between 60 and 70 years old with active COVID-19. CDR3s include the opening cysteine and the closing phenylalanine or tryptophan. A D gene is named only where the DNA matches it firmly. Some rows mark clone size as missing; the rest say once, few, many or name a class of expanded clone.

>-|TRBV7-2|TRBJ2-2|TRBD2|15
CASSRSGSGTGELFF
TGTGCCAGCAGCCGCAGCGGGAGTGGGACCGGGGAGCTGTTTTTT
>-|TRBV7-9|TRBJ2-3|-|12
CASSPVTDTQYF
TGTGCCAGCAGCCCGGTGACAGATACGCAGTATTTT
>once|TRBV7-9|TRBJ2-5|-|14
CASSFGQTRETQYF
TGTGCCAGCAGCTTTGGGCAAACGCGTGAGACCCAGTACTTC
>-|TRBV2|TRBJ2-3|TRBD2|18
CASSEVWRRERNTDTQYF
TGTGCCAGCAGTGAAGTATGGCGGCGGGAGAGGAACACAGATACGCAGTATTTT
>-|TRBV5-1|TRBJ2-5|-|16
CASSLENSGEAETQYF
TGCGCCAGCAGCTTGGAAAATTCGGGAGAGGCAGAGACCCAGTACTTC
>-|TRBV7-9|TRBJ1-4|-|18
CASSDPAQGDELREKLFF
TGTGCCAGCAGCGACCCTGCCCAAGGAGACGAGCTTCGGGAAAAACTGTTTTTT
>once|TRBV19|TRBJ2-7|TRBD1|13
CASSRDSAYEQYF
TGTGCCAGTAGCCGGGACAGCGCCTACGAGCAGTACTTC
>-|TRBV10-3|TRBJ2-7|-|13
CAITDGTNYEQYF
TGTGCCATCACCGACGGGACAAACTACGAGCAGTACTTC
>-|TRBV6-4|TRBJ1-6|-|13
CASSATSQGTLHF
TGTGCCAGCAGTGCCACCTCGCAGGGCACCCTCCACTTT
>once|TRBV5-6|TRBJ2-1|-|13
CASSRTSLNEQFF
TGTGCCAGCAGCCGGACTTCTCTCAATGAGCAGTTCTTC